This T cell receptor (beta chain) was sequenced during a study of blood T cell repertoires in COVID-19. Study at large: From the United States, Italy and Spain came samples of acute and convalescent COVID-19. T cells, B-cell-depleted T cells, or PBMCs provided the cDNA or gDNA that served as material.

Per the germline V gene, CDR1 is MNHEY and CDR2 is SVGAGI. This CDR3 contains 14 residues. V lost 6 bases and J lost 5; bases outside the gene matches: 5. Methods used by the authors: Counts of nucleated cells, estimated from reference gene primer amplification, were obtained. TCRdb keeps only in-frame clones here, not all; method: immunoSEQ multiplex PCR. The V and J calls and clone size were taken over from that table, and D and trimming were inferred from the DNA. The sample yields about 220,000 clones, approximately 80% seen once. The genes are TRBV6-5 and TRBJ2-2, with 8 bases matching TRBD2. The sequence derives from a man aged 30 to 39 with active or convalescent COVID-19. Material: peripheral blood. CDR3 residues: CASRDSSGTGELFF. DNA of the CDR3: TGTGCCAGCAGAGACTCTAGCGGGACCGGGGAGCTGTTTTTT.